This note documents a single T cell receptor beta chain sequence. The entry originates in a study of blood T cell repertoires in COVID-19. CDR3 length: 13 residues. The germline V and J ends were trimmed by 4 bases and 0 bases, with 5 bases remaining between them. Germline values: CDR1 SGHAT, CDR2 FQNNGV. TCRdb keeps only in-frame clones here, not all; method: immunoSEQ multiplex PCR. Of some 210,000 clones listed, roughly 77% are singletons. The sample taken for sequencing was PBMCs or T cells enriched from blood (not recorded which). This TCR came from a man aged 40-49 years who had recovered from COVID-19. V and J are TRBV11-2 and TRBJ2-3; D ambiguous. CDR3: CASSWASTDTQYF. The CDR3 DNA follows: TGTGCCAGCAGCTGGGCTAGCACAGATACGCAGTATTTT.